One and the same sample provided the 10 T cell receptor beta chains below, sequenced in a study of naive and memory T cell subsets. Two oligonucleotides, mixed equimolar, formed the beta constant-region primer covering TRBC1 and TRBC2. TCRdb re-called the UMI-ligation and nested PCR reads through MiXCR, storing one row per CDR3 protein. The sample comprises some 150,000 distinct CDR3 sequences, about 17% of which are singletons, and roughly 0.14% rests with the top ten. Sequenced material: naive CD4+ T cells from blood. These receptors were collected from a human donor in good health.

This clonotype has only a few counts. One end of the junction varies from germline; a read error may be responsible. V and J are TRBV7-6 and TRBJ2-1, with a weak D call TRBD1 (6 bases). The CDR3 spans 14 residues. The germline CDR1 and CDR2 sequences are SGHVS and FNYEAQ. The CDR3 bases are TGTGCCAGCAGCCCAACAGGGTCCTCCAATGAGCAGTTCTTC. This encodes CASSPTGSSNEQFF.

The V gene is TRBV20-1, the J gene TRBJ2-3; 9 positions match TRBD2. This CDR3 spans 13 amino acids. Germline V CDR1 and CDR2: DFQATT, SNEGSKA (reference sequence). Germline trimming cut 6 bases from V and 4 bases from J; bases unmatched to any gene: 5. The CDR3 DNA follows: TGCAGTGCGAGACTAGCGGCCTCAGATACGCAGTATTTT. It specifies CSARLAASDTQYF.

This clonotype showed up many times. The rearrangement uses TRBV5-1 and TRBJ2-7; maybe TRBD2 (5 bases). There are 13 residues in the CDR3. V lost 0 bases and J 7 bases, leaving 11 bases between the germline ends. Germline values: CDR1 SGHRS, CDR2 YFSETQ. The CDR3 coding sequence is TGCGCCAGCAGCTTGGGGACTCCCGGAGAGCAGTACTTC. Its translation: CASSLGTPGEQYF.

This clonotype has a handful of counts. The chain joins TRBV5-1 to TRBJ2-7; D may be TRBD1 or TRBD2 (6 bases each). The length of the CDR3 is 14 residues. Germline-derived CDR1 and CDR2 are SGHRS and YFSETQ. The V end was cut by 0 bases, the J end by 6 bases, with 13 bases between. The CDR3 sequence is CASSLVQGLGEQYF. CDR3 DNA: TGCGCCAGCAGCTTGGTACAGGGACTGGGCGAGCAGTACTTC.

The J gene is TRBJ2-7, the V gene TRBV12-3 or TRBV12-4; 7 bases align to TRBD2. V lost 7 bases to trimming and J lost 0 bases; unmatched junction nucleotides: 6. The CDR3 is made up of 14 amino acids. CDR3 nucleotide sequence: TGTGCCAGCACAGGTCTAGCGGCCTCCTACGAGCAGTACTTC. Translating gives CASTGLAASYEQYF.

CDR3 DNA: TGTGCCAGCAGCTTAGCGGCACGACCCTCTGGAAACACCATATATTTT. It is translated as CASSLAARPSGNTIYF. The V and J genes are TRBV7-2 and TRBJ1-3; D remains ambiguous. The germline V and J ends were trimmed by 0 bases and 0 bases, with 9 bases remaining between them. Germline V gene sequence: CDR1 SGHTA, CDR2 FQGNSA. The CDR3 spans 16 residues.

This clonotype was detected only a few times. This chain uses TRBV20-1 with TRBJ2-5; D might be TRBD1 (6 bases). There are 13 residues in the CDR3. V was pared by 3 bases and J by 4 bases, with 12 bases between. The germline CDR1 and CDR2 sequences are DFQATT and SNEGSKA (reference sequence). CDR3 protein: CSASLGAGETQYF. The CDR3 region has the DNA TGCAGTGCTAGCTTGGGGGCAGGAGAGACCCAGTACTTC.

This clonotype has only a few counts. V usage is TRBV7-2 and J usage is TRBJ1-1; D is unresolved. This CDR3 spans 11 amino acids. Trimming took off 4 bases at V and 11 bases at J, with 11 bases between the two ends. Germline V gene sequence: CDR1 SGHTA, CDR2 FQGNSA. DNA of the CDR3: TGTGCCAGCAGCTCATATTGGGAGGCTTTCTTT. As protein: CASSSYWEAFF.

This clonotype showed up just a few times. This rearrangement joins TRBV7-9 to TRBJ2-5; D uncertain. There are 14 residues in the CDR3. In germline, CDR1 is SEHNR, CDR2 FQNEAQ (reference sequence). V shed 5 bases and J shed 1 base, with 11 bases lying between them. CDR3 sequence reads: CASSASGGQETQYF. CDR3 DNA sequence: TGTGCCAGCAGCGCCTCTGGCGGCCAAGAGACCCAGTACTTC.

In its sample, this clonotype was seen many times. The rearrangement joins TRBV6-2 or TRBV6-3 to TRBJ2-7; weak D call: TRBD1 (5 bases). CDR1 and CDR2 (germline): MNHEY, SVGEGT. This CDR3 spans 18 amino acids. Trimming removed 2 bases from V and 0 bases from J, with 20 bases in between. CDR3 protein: CASSYEALTGSGSYEQYF. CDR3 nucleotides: TGTGCCAGCAGTTACGAGGCACTAACAGGTTCCGGCTCCTACGAGCAGTACTTC.